The present TCR beta chain was sequenced within a study of T cell responses to AZD1222 COVID-19 vaccine. There are 15 residues in the CDR3. The V end was cut by 0 bases, the J end by 0 bases, with 10 bases between. Germline V gene data show CDR1 as SGHRS and CDR2 as YFSETQ. Data came from immunoSEQ multiplex PCR; TCRdb stores just in-frame clones and leaves some out. Among roughly 100,000 clones, about four fifths were seen once, and the ten largest hold around 5%. This clone was seen a handful of times. This TCR came from an adult in good health. The chain joins TRBV5-1 to TRBJ2-7; D might be TRBD2 (6 bases). Here the sequenced sample was peripheral blood, taken on day 0 of AZD1222 vaccination. The CDR3 protein is CASSLGEEISYEQYF. DNA of the CDR3: TGCGCCAGCAGCTTGGGGGAGGAAATCTCCTACGAGCAGTACTTC.